This T cell receptor beta chain was recorded in a study of beta chain features in type 1 diabetes. Findings and limits, study-wide: Researchers report that Type 1 diabetes patients had moderately but significantly shorter TCRB CDR3s across all four CD4+ subsets.

The CDR3 contains 12 residues. CDR1 and CDR2 from the germline V gene are MDHEN and SYDVKM. The V and J ends lost 7 bases and 8 bases respectively, with 14 bases between them. A remark on this clone: Its antigen is as yet unknown.

As every portion of the isolated RNA was reverse transcribed, the sequencing read expressed TCRB transcripts. Sequencing used immunoSEQ multiplex PCR; TCRdb keeps in-frame clones, though not all of them. The sample records 16,000 or so clones, roughly three quarters being singletons. This sequence joins TRBV28 and TRBJ1-2, with D unresolved. Sequences were obtained from stem cell memory CD4+ T cells from blood. This TCR was recovered from a woman aged 18-29 years with type 1 diabetes. The CDR3 sequence: CASTSDRWGYTF. Written as DNA, the CDR3 is TGTGCCAGCACCTCCGATCGGTGGGGCTACACCTTC.